The clone carrying this TCR beta chain was observed a few times. Its target is not known. The table came from immunoSEQ multiplex PCR; TCRdb's copy has only in-frame clones and leaves some out. Of roughly 180,000 clones listed, approximately 90% are singletons. This sample is drawn from a study of T cell responses to AZD1222 COVID-19 vaccine. Study-wide findings and caveats: Two AZD1222 doses significantly raised spike-specific TCR breadth and depth over controls.

V lost 3 bases to trimming and J lost 0 bases, with 15 bases between them. The germline CDR1 and CDR2 sequences are DFQATT and SNEGSKA (reference sequence). The CDR3 totals 16 residues. The sequence was collected from an adult in good health. The starting material was peripheral blood, obtained on day 0 of AZD1222 vaccination. The chain has TRBV20-1 and TRBJ1-5, with a tentative D call TRBD1 (6 bases). CDR3: CSASGIEGDSNQPQHF. The CDR3 DNA follows: TGCAGTGCTAGTGGTATAGAGGGGGATAGCAATCAGCCCCAGCATTTT.